This TCR beta chain was observed in a study of blood T cell repertoires in COVID-19. Turning to the study itself: Researchers got acute and convalescent COVID-19 samples from the United States, Italy and Spain. Sources were T cells, B-cell-depleted T cells, or PBMCs; the material itself was cDNA or gDNA.

Deletions cut 7 bases from V and 4 bases from J, with 9 bases between. The CDR3 is 12 amino acids. Germline CDR1 and CDR2: MNHEY and SVGAGI. The authors' processing: Reference gene primer amplification in the assay estimated nucleated cell counts. Only in-frame clones appear in the TCRdb table, and some are missing; sequencing was by immunoSEQ multiplex PCR. That table gives V, J and clone size, and the DNA gave D and trimming. The sample contains around 250,000 clones, roughly 83% of which appear only once. The sample consisted of peripheral blood. This receptor was obtained from a man older than 75 with acute or convalescent COVID-19. The gene calls are TRBV6-5 and TRBJ2-3, with D unresolved. CDR3 nucleotides: TGTGCCAGCAAGGTAGAGGCAGATACGCAGTATTTT. This encodes CASKVEADTQYF.